Below are 8 T cell receptor beta chains sequenced from a single sample in a study of blood T cell repertoires in COVID-19. The repertoire was sequenced with immunoSEQ multiplex PCR; TCRdb's copy has only in-frame clones and lacks some. The data show around 72,000 clones, 75% to 90% seen once. Sequences were obtained from peripheral blood. These receptors came from an elderly woman with acute or convalescent COVID-19.

The chain combines TRBV11-2 with TRBJ2-7, with TRBD2 matching over 12 bases. Germline CDR1 reads SGHAT; CDR2 reads FQNNGV. This CDR3 region has 16 residues. The V gene end was trimmed by 6 bases and the J gene end by 4 bases; junction bases not matched to a gene: 10. DNA of the CDR3: TGTGCCAGCAGGGGACTAGCGGGCTCTTCCGTTTACGAGCAGTACTTC. Protein sequence: CASRGLAGSSVYEQYF.

The chain has TRBV14 and TRBJ1-1, with TRBD1 as a possible D gene (6 bases). The CDR3 runs 14 residues. Germline V gives CDR1 SGHDN, CDR2 FVKESK. V lost 4 bases to trimming and J lost 4 bases, with 13 bases between them. CDR3 region: CASSLRGGGTEAFF. The CDR3 DNA sequence: TGTGCCAGCAGCCTCAGAGGGGGGGGCACTGAAGCTTTCTTT.

This rearrangement joins TRBV2 to TRBJ1-5; 7 bases line up with TRBD1. Trimming removed 5 bases from V and 9 bases from J; junction bases left unmatched: 7. CDR1 is SNHLY, CDR2 FYNNEI, per germline. This CDR3 region has 13 residues. CDR3 sequence (DNA): TGTGCCAGCAGTCCCGACAGGGTCGGGCCCCAGCATTTT. Encoded protein: CASSPDRVGPQHF.

V gene TRBV11-2 combines with J gene TRBJ2-2; TRBD1 matches 7 bases. V lost 0 bases to trimming and J lost 10 bases; unmatched junction nucleotides: 2. Germline-derived CDR1 and CDR2 are SGHAT and FQNNGV. The CDR3 spans 13 residues. The CDR3 nucleotides are TGTGCCAGCAGCTTAGAGACAGGGTCGGAGCTGTTTTTT. This encodes CASSLETGSELFF.

This chain links TRBV6-1 with TRBJ1-4, with 8 bases aligning to TRBD1. V lost 3 bases and J lost 8; bases outside the gene matches: 5. This CDR3 is built from 14 residues. Looked up from germline, CDR1 is MNHNS and CDR2 is SASEGT. CDR3 protein: CASSEGTGSEKLFF. CDR3 nucleotides: TGTGCCAGCAGTGAGGGGACAGGTTCAGAAAAACTGTTTTTT.

V and J are TRBV12-3 or TRBV12-4 and TRBJ1-2; weak D call: TRBD1 (5 bases). CDR3 length equals 12 residues. V lost 6 bases to trimming and J lost 6 bases, with 11 bases between them. The CDR3 sequence: CASSPDSDGYTF. In DNA, the CDR3 is TGTGCCAGCAGCCCAGACAGCGATGGCTACACCTTC.

V is TRBV25-1 and J is TRBJ2-1; 8 bases line up with TRBD1. Germline V CDR1 and CDR2: MGHDK, SYGVNS. The CDR3 extends over 16 amino acids. V trimming: 5 bases; J trimming: 6 bases; junction bases outside the gene matches: 12. DNA for the CDR3: TGTGCCAGCAGTCCAAGCAGGGGGCTTGGGACCAATGAGCAGTTCTTC. The encoded protein is CASSPSRGLGTNEQFF.

The gene calls are TRBV10-2 and TRBJ1-3; D gene unclear. The length of the CDR3 is 13 residues. Germline-derived CDR1 and CDR2 are WSHSY and SAAADI. The V end lost 6 bases, the J end lost 0 bases, and 6 bases lay between the germline ends. In DNA form, the CDR3 reads TGCGCCAGCAGGGCCTCCTCTGGAAACACCATATATTTT. Translation: CASRASSGNTIYF.